Listed below are T cell receptor beta chains from one sample, sequenced in a study of blood T cell repertoires in COVID-19. Measured with immunoSEQ multiplex PCR; TCRdb has only the in-frame clones, and not every one. In the table there are some 240,000 clones, 84% of which are singletons. Sequenced input: peripheral blood. Source of these receptors: a woman between 40 and 55 years old who had recovered from COVID-19. Each CDR3 is given with its conserved first and last residue. The D gene is left open where the match is weak. Part of the rows lack a size; the others show once, few, many or a class for expanded clones.

TRBV13,TRBD2,NA,14,TRBJ2-7,TGTGCCAGCAGCTCCTTTGGGGGGGCCTACGAGCAGTACTTC,CASSSFGGAYEQYF
TRBV30,NA,NA,13,TRBJ1-3,TGTGCCTGGAGTCAGGATATACGAAACACCATATATTTT,CAWSQDIRNTIYF
TRBV19,TRBD1,NA,14,TRBJ2-7,TGTGCCAGTAGTTGGACAGGGGGCTCCTACGAGCAGTACTTC,CASSWTGGSYEQYF
TRBV27,NA,NA,14,TRBJ1-6,TGTGCCAGCAGTTTATTGGGCAGTAATTCACCCCTCCACTTT,CASSLLGSNSPLHF
TRBV5-1,NA,NA,15,TRBJ2-3,TGCGCCAGCAGCTCACGAGACAGGAGATTGGATACGCAGTATTTT,CASSSRDRRLDTQYF
TRBV6-5,TRBD1,NA,13,TRBJ1-1,TGTGCCAGCAGGGACAGGAAGAACACTGAAGCTTTCTTT,CASRDRKNTEAFF
TRBV18,NA,once,13,TRBJ1-1,TGTGCCAGCTCGAATATGTTAACAGCTGAAGCTTTCTTT,CASSNMLTAEAFF
TRBV6-4,TRBD1,NA,14,TRBJ2-7,TGTGCCATGAACCCGGACAGGGTTAAAGGCGAGCAGTACTTC,CAMNPDRVKGEQYF
TRBV7-9,TRBD1,many,16,TRBJ1-3,TGTGCCAGCAGCAGTCGACCGACAGGGCGCGGAAACACCATATATTTT,CASSSRPTGRGNTIYF
TRBV5-1,TRBD2,NA,17,TRBJ2-5,TGCGCCAGCAGCAAGGGACTAGCGGGGGGACTTCAAGAGACCCAGTACTTC,CASSKGLAGGLQETQYF
TRBV7-8,TRBD2,once,15,TRBJ2-3,TGTGCCAGCAGCCACTCCGGGACTACAAGCGGTACGCAGTATTTT,CASSHSGTTSGTQYF
TRBV11-2,TRBD2,NA,14,TRBJ2-3,TGTGCCAGCAGCTACCGGGACTACACAGATACGCAGTATTTT,CASSYRDYTDTQYF
TRBV6-5,TRBD1,NA,13,TRBJ2-1,TGTGCCAGCACAGACTACAGGGGCAATGAGCAGTTCTTC,CASTDYRGNEQFF
TRBV9,TRBD1,NA,15,TRBJ1-1,TGTGCCAGCAGCGTAGTGACAGGGAGGAACACTGAAGCTTTCTTT,CASSVVTGRNTEAFF
TRBV30,TRBD2,NA,14,TRBJ2-5,TGTGCCTGGAGTATAAAAGCGGGGGTAGAGACCCAGTACTTC,CAWSIKAGVETQYF
TRBV18,TRBD2,NA,14,TRBJ2-7,TGTGCCAGCTCACCAAATCCTAGCGGCCACGAGCAGTACTTC,CASSPNPSGHEQYF
TRBV18,TRBD1,NA,13,TRBJ1-1,TGTGCCAGCTCACCAAGCAGGGGGACTGAAGCTTTCTTT,CASSPSRGTEAFF
TRBV6-5,TRBD1,NA,15,TRBJ1-4,TGTGCCAGCAGTTACCCTCAGGGGGCGGGTGAAAAACTGTTTTTT,CASSYPQGAGEKLFF
TRBV5-4,TRBD2,NA,13,TRBJ2-3,TGTACGTGGCGGGGGGAAAGCACAGATACGCAGTATTTT,CTWRGESTDTQYF
TRBV5-1,NA,NA,15,TRBJ1-2,TGCGCCAGCAGCTTGGGTCCGACAGAGAACTATGGCTACACCTTC,CASSLGPTENYGYTF
TRBV9,NA,NA,13,TRBJ1-1,TGTGCCAGCAGCGTATCAGTGAACACTGAAGCTTTCTTT,CASSVSVNTEAFF
TRBV29-1,TRBD1,once,13,TRBJ2-5,TGCAGCGTACCGGGACAGGGGATGGAGACCCAGTACTTC,CSVPGQGMETQYF
TRBV6-5,NA,few,15,TRBJ2-7,TGTGCCAGCAGTTACACGGGAGAACTCGCCTACGAGCAGTACTTC,CASSYTGELAYEQYF
TRBV7-8,NA,NA,13,TRBJ2-7,TGTGCCAGCAGCTCAAACAGAGAATACGAGCAGTACTTC,CASSSNREYEQYF
TRBV12-3/TRBV12-4,NA,NA,13,TRBJ1-1,TGTGCCAGCAGTCTTGGGGGGAGGACTGAAGCTTTCTTT,CASSLGGRTEAFF
TRBV7-2,TRBD1,NA,14,TRBJ2-1,TGTGCCAGCAGCTTATCCAGGGGGTTGAATGAGCAGTTCTTC,CASSLSRGLNEQFF
TRBV4-3,TRBD2,NA,15,TRBJ2-1,TGCGCCAGCAGCCATGGGACTAGCTCCTACAATGAGCAGTTCTTC,CASSHGTSSYNEQFF
TRBV2,NA,NA,13,TRBJ1-5,TGTGCCAGCAGTGTCGGGTCCCAACAGCCCCAGCATTTT,CASSVGSQQPQHF
TRBV11-2,NA,once,14,TRBJ2-5,TGTGCCAGCAGCTTGGTGAACAGCCAAGAGACCCAGTACTTC,CASSLVNSQETQYF
TRBV14,NA,few,14,TRBJ1-6,TGTGCCAGCAGCCAAGGAGGGCTGAGCTCACCCCTCCACTTT,CASSQGGLSSPLHF
TRBV28,TRBD1,NA,15,TRBJ1-2,TGTGCCAGCAGGGACCAGGGGGCTAATAACTATGGCTACACCTTC,CASRDQGANNYGYTF
TRBV19,NA,NA,12,TRBJ2-1,TGTGCCAGTAGTATTTCTCGTAATGAGCAGTTCTTC,CASSISRNEQFF
TRBV3-1/TRBV3-2,NA,NA,11,TRBJ2-7,TGTGCCAGCAGCCAACTCTACGAGCAGTACTTC,CASSQLYEQYF
TRBV6-5,TRBD1,NA,13,TRBJ1-6,TGTGCCAGCAAACCGGGACAGAATTCACCCCTCCACTTT,CASKPGQNSPLHF
TRBV10-3,TRBD1,NA,14,TRBJ1-2,TGTGCCATCACACGGACAGGGGGCTCATATGGCTACACCTTC,CAITRTGGSYGYTF
TRBV25-1,NA,NA,15,TRBJ2-2,TGTGCCAGCAGTGAATTCGGGGGTTACACCGGGGAGCTGTTTTTT,CASSEFGGYTGELFF
TRBV18,TRBD1,NA,13,TRBJ1-1,TGTGCCAGCTCAACGACAGGGTCGAGTGAAGCTTTCTTT,CASSTTGSSEAFF
TRBV28,TRBD1,NA,16,TRBJ2-5,TGTGCCAGCAGTTTTTTGGGACAGGGGGCTAGGGAGACCCAGTACTTC,CASSFLGQGARETQYF
TRBV6-6,TRBD1,NA,15,TRBJ2-7,TGTGCCAGCAGTCGAGAGGGACAGGGGTCTAACGAGCAGTACTTC,CASSREGQGSNEQYF
TRBV3-1/TRBV3-2,TRBD2,once,16,TRBJ2-6,TGTGCCAGCAGCCAAACTAGCGTCTCTGGGGCCAACGTCCTGACTTTC,CASSQTSVSGANVLTF
TRBV3-1/TRBV3-2,TRBD1,NA,13,TRBJ1-2,TGTGCCAGCAGCCAACAGGGGGGAAGTGGCTACACCTTC,CASSQQGGSGYTF